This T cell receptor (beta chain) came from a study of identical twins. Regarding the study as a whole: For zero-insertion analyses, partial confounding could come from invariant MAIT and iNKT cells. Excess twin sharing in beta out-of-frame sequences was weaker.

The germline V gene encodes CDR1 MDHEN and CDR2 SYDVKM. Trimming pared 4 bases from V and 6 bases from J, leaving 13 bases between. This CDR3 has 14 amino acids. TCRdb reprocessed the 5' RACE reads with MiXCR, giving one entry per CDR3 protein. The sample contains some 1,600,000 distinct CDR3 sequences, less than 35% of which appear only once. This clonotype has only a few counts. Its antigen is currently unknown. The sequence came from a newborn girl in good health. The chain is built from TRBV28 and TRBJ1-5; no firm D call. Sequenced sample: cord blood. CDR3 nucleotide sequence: TGTGCCAGCAGTTCGGGGAGTATTGGTCAGCCCCAGCATTTT. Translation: CASSSGSIGQPQHF.